The next 14 T cell receptor beta chains were all read from a single sample in a study of neurological immune-mediated disorders. Each CDR3 protein gets one entry after TCRdb re-called the 5' RACE reads with MiXCR. Among tens of thousands of distinct CDR3 sequences listed, around 10% were seen once. The sequenced material came from CD4+ T cells from blood. The receptors shown here come from a woman between 25 and 40 years old with HTLV-1-associated myelopathy (HAM/TSP).

This clonotype was counted many times. The CDR3 DNA follows: TGTGCCAGCAGTCCCGGGACAGGGCCGCATGGCTACACCTTC. This codes for CASSPGTGPHGYTF. The chain recombines TRBV6-6 with TRBJ1-2; 9 positions agree with TRBD1. Trimming at V came to 5 bases and at J to 6 bases, leaving 7 bases not matched to a gene. The CDR3 spans 14 residues. Germline CDR1 MNHNY, CDR2 SVGAGI (reference sequence).

Ten or more counts support this clonotype. The J gene is TRBJ1-1, the V gene TRBV12-3 or TRBV12-4, with TRBD1 identical over 8 bases. The CDR3 is 14 residues long. With 5 bases clipped from V and 4 bases from J, the junction kept 6 bases outside the gene matches. The CDR3 spells CASSISTGATEAFF. CDR3 nucleotide sequence: TGTGCCAGCAGTATATCGACAGGGGCCACTGAAGCTTTCTTT.

This clonotype has at least ten counts. The V gene is TRBV6-5, the J gene TRBJ1-1; D unresolved. Germline assignment: CDR1 MNHEY and CDR2 SVGAGI. The CDR3 contains 15 residues. V was cut by 0 bases and J by 3 bases, with 11 bases left in between. The CDR3 DNA reads TGTGCCAGCAGTTACTCGGCAGCTAAGCACACTGAAGCTTTCTTT. Its translation is CASSYSAAKHTEAFF.

This clonotype showed up many times. The CDR3: CASSFSGDTGELFF. DNA for the CDR3: TGTGCCAGCAGCTTTTCGGGGGACACCGGGGAGCTGTTTTTT. The chain employs TRBV7-2 and TRBJ2-2; tentative D call: TRBD2 (6 bases). The CDR3 covers 14 residues. CDR1 and CDR2 from the germline V gene are SGHTA and FQGNSA. Trimming cost V 3 bases and J 3 bases, with 8 bases left between them.

This clonotype has ten or more counts. The chain carries TRBV6-1 and TRBJ1-2, with D tentatively TRBD1 (6 bases). Germline V gene sequence: CDR1 MNHNS, CDR2 SASEGT. CDR3 length: 14 amino acids. V was trimmed by 8 bases and J by 4 bases, leaving 17 bases between them. CDR3 DNA sequence: TGTGCCAGCGAAACAGGGCCAGGCGGCTATGGCTACACCTTC. Translation: CASETGPGGYGYTF.

This clonotype was counted a few times. Given a much more abundant clone one base away, this may be a read error. The chain couples TRBV5-6 to TRBJ1-1, with D hard to call. CDR1 SGHDT and CDR2 YYEEEE come from the germline V gene. Trimming took off 0 bases at V and 0 bases at J, with 12 bases between the two ends. The CDR3 length is 16 residues. The CDR3 protein is CASSLASRVLNTEAFF. The CDR3 DNA is TGTGCCAGCAGCTTGGCGTCAAGGGTCCTGAACACTGAAGCTTTCTTT.

Ten or more counts support this clonotype. The rearrangement joins TRBV9 to TRBJ2-1; 9 bases agree with TRBD2. V trimming: 4 bases; J trimming: 6 bases; junction bases outside the gene matches: 2. This CDR3 comprises 13 residues. Germline V gene data show CDR1 as SGDLS and CDR2 as YYNGEE. The CDR3 here is CASSRTSVNEQFF. The CDR3 nucleotides read TGTGCCAGCAGCCGGACTAGCGTCAATGAGCAGTTCTTC.

In its sample, this clonotype was seen many times. In nucleotides, the CDR3 is TGTGCCAGCAGCCAAGTACCCGATAACACCGGGGAGCTGTTTTTT. Its translation is CASSQVPDNTGELFF. The chain combines TRBV14 with TRBJ2-2; D uncertain. The V end lost 1 base, the J end lost 2 bases, and 8 bases lay between the germline ends. The CDR3 extends over 15 amino acids. Germline V gene sequence: CDR1 SGHDN, CDR2 FVKESK.

The table lists this clonotype with many counts. This chain uses TRBV20-1 with TRBJ2-7; possible D gene TRBD2, 5 bases. The germline gives CDR1 DFQATT, CDR2 SNEGSKA (reference sequence). The ends were cut back, 3 bases at V and 3 bases at J, with 6 bases in the middle. There are 11 residues in the CDR3. CDR3 amino acids: CSASSGYEQYF. CDR3 in DNA: TGCAGTGCTAGCAGCGGCTACGAGCAGTACTTC.

Many counts were recorded for this clonotype. This chain links TRBV20-1 with TRBJ1-2, with D possibly being TRBD1 (6 bases). The CDR3 contains 14 residues. V dropped 6 bases and J dropped 2 bases, with 16 bases sitting between them. Germline V gene sequence: CDR1 DFQATT, CDR2 SNEGSKA (reference sequence). CDR3 residues: CSATGGQGNYGYTF. In nucleotides, the CDR3 is TGCAGTGCCACCGGGGGGCAGGGGAACTATGGCTACACCTTC.

This chain links TRBV7-9 with TRBJ2-2, with D possibly being TRBD2 (5 bases). This CDR3 is 15 amino acids long. Germline assignment: CDR1 SEHNR and CDR2 FQNEAQ (reference sequence). V gave up 0 bases and J gave up 8 bases, with 13 bases separating them. The CDR3 protein is CASSLAVGSTGELFF. The CDR3 region has the DNA TGTGCCAGCAGCTTAGCAGTGGGGAGCACAGGGGAGCTGTTTTTT.

In its sample, this clonotype is medium-sized (0.01 to 0.1%). The chain has TRBV20-1 and TRBJ2-1, with 8 bases matching TRBD1. Looked up from germline, CDR1 is DFQATT and CDR2 is SNEGSKA (reference sequence). The J segment lost 3 bases and the V segment lost 4 bases, leaving 11 bases of the junction unmatched. The CDR3 is made up of 16 amino acids. In DNA form, the CDR3 reads TGCAGTGCTAATTATCCAAGGACAGGGTTCTACAATGAGCAGTTCTTC. As protein: CSANYPRTGFYNEQFF.

This clonotype was seen repeatedly, ten times or more. The chain employs TRBV24-1 and TRBJ1-2; no reliable D call. Looked up from germline, CDR1 is KGHDR and CDR2 is SFDVKD. Trimming stripped 7 bases from V and 4 bases from J, with 12 bases between. CDR3 length equals 13 residues. CDR3 residues: CATSETEFYGYTF. CDR3 nucleotide sequence: TGTGCCACCAGCGAGACGGAGTTCTATGGCTACACCTTC.

The genes are TRBV4-1 and TRBJ2-2; D gene unclear. CDR3 size: 14 residues. Germline-derived CDR1 and CDR2 are MGHRA and YSYEKL. V was cut by 1 base and J by 2 bases, with 5 bases left in between. CDR3 nucleotide sequence: TGCGCCAGCAGCCAAGTCCCCAACACCGGGGAGCTGTTTTTT. It translates to CASSQVPNTGELFF.